The 25 T cell receptor beta chains below come from one sample, sequenced in a study of control samples from healthy donors and cancer patients. Assay used: immunoSEQ multiplex PCR; TCRdb lists only in-frame clones, some missing. The data show about 150,000 clones, roughly 90% seen once. The source material was blood. The source of these receptors is a man younger than 45 in good health.

The chain is built from TRBV28 and TRBJ1-5, with 8 bases aligning to TRBD1. After removal of 7 bases from V and 6 bases from J, the junction contained 11 bases not matched to a gene. Germline V gene lookup returns CDR1 MDHEN and CDR2 SYDVKM. The length of the CDR3 is 15 residues. The CDR3 nucleotides read TGTGCCAGCAAAGTATTACAGGGGGTGGGTCAGCCCCAGCATTTT. It codes for CASKVLQGVGQPQHF.

The gene calls are TRBV9 and TRBJ1-2; D perhaps matches TRBD1 (5 bases). V gave up 0 bases and J gave up 8 bases, with 14 bases separating them. CDR1 SGDLS and CDR2 YYNGEE come from the germline V gene. This CDR3 comprises 14 residues. The CDR3 protein is CASSVALGARGYTF. As DNA, the CDR3 is TGTGCCAGCAGCGTAGCTCTAGGGGCCAGAGGCTACACCTTC.

The rearrangement links TRBV11-3 to TRBJ2-1; the match to TRBD2 covers 9 bases. This CDR3 spans 15 amino acids. CDR1 is SGHNT, CDR2 YENEEA, per germline. V lost 5 bases, J lost 6 bases, and 8 bases stayed unmatched. The CDR3: CASSAAAGGRNEQFF. Here the CDR3 DNA reads TGTGCCAGCAGCGCCGCAGCGGGAGGACGCAATGAGCAGTTCTTC.

This chain uses TRBV23-1 with TRBJ2-1; 8 positions agree with TRBD1. TRBV23-1 is placed among ORFs of uncertain function. V dropped 0 bases and J dropped 5; count of bases not matched to a gene: 0. The CDR3 length is 14 residues. This chain's CDR3 is CASSQSDRDNEQFF. The CDR3, as DNA: TGCGCCAGCAGTCAATCGGACAGGGACAATGAGCAGTTCTTC.

The rearrangement uses TRBV18 and TRBJ2-5; perhaps D is TRBD1 or TRBD2 (6 bases each). The CDR3 consists of 15 residues. Per the germline V gene, CDR1 is KGHSH and CDR2 is LQKENI. With 4 bases removed from V and 5 bases from J, the gap between germline ends came to 17 bases. CDR3 residues: CASSRGDTPGETQYF. CDR3 in DNA: TGTGCCAGCTCACGGGGGGACACGCCCGGGGAGACCCAGTACTTC.

The chain employs TRBV6-6 and TRBJ2-1; D is uncertain. V shed 5 bases and J shed 0 bases, with 11 bases lying between them. The germline V gene has CDR1 MNHNY and CDR2 SVGAGI (reference sequence). This CDR3 is built from 15 residues. As DNA, the CDR3 is TGTGCCAGCAGTCCCTTCGGGCACTCCTACAATGAGCAGTTCTTC. Its protein is CASSPFGHSYNEQFF.

J is TRBJ1-4 and V is TRBV28, with D perhaps TRBD1 (5 bases). The CDR3 contains 12 residues. V lost 4 bases, J lost 13 bases, and 13 bases lay in between. From germline, CDR1 is MDHEN and CDR2 SYDVKM. This CDR3 is CASSSSQGGLFF. Written as DNA, the CDR3 is TGTGCCAGCAGTTCGTCCCAGGGAGGACTGTTTTTT.

This clone turned up a few times. The chain carries TRBV7-3 and TRBJ2-2; D ambiguous. V lost 6 bases, J lost 4 bases, and 15 bases lay in between. The germline gives CDR1 SGHTA, CDR2 FQGTGA. This CDR3 contains 15 residues. The CDR3 nucleotides are TGTGCCAGCAGGAGGTCGGGTTACGGCACCGGGGAGCTGTTTTTT. It translates to CASRRSGYGTGELFF.

This clone came up once. This sequence joins TRBV9 and TRBJ2-3, with 7 bases identical to TRBD2. V dropped 0 bases and J dropped 0; count of bases not matched to a gene: 4. This CDR3 has 16 amino acids. The germline V gene has CDR1 SGDLS and CDR2 YYNGEE. The CDR3 reads CASSVAGGGSTDTQYF. CDR3 DNA: TGTGCCAGCAGCGTAGCCGGCGGGGGTAGCACAGATACGCAGTATTTT.

This chain joins TRBV20-1 and TRBJ2-5; 14 bases are shared with TRBD2. V was pared by 3 bases and J by 0 bases, with 12 bases of the junction left unmatched. The V gene's germline CDR1 is DFQATT and CDR2 SNEGSKA (reference sequence). The CDR3 length is 19 residues. CDR3 coding DNA: TGCAGTGCTAGTGGACTAGCGGGGGGCCTCTCCGTGTACCAAGAGACCCAGTACTTC. Protein: CSASGLAGGLSVYQETQYF.

V usage is TRBV19 and J usage is TRBJ1-1, with unresolved D. Germline values: CDR1 LNHDA, CDR2 SQIVND (reference sequence). This CDR3 has 13 amino acids. V lost 6 bases and J 1 base, leaving 9 bases between the germline ends. The DNA for the CDR3 is TGTGCCAGTAGGGCCAGGACGAACACTGAAGCTTTCTTT. The encoded protein is CASRARTNTEAFF.

V usage is TRBV5-4 and J usage is TRBJ2-5; D might be TRBD2 (5 bases). This CDR3 region has 14 residues. With 4 bases removed from V and 3 bases from J, the gap between germline ends came to 13 bases. Per the germline V gene, CDR1 is SGHNT and CDR2 is YYREEE (reference sequence). The CDR3 loop is CASSLARREETQYF. The CDR3 DNA sequence: TGTGCCAGCAGCCTAGCAAGGAGAGAAGAGACCCAGTACTTC. Full variable domain (rest looked up from reference TRBV5-4 and TRBJ2-5): ETGVTQSPTHLIKTRGQQVTLRCSSQSGHNTVSWYQQALGQGPQFIFQYYREEENGRGNFPPRFSGLQFPNYSSELNVNALELDDSALYLCASSLARREETQYFGPGTRLLVL.

V is TRBV7-2 and J is TRBJ2-7; D ambiguous. Deletions cut 3 bases from V and 0 bases from J, with 6 bases between. Germline V gene data show CDR1 as SGHTA and CDR2 as FQGNSA. The CDR3 is 13 residues long. The CDR3 bases are TGTGCCAGCAGCTTCTCTAGCTCCTACGAGCAGTACTTC. This encodes CASSFSSSYEQYF.

The chain couples TRBV7-9 to TRBJ2-5, with D possibly TRBD2 on 6 matching bases. The CDR3 length is 15 residues. Germline CDR1 is SEHNR and CDR2 is FQNEAQ (reference sequence). Trimming cost V 5 bases and J 2 bases, with 15 bases left between them. CDR3 in DNA: TGTGCCAGCAGCCACATACCTAGCGCTCAAGAGACCCAGTACTTC. This codes for CASSHIPSAQETQYF.

The CDR3 sequence: CASRRNRQGAFYEQYF. CDR3 nucleotide sequence: TGTGCCAGCAGGAGAAATAGACAGGGGGCCTTCTACGAGCAGTACTTC. The J gene is TRBJ2-7, the V gene TRBV2, with TRBD1 identical over 10 bases. V shed 6 bases and J 3 bases; nucleotides not matched to a gene: 11. Germline V lookup: CDR1 SNHLY, CDR2 FYNNEI. This CDR3 region has 16 residues.

The chain is built from TRBV19 and TRBJ1-1; 9 bases are shared with TRBD1. The germline V gene has CDR1 LNHDA and CDR2 SQIVND (reference sequence). This CDR3 is built from 15 residues. V trimming: 5 bases; J trimming: 1 base; junction bases outside the gene matches: 5. CDR3 residues: CASSGPDRGNTEAFF. CDR3 coding DNA: TGTGCCAGTAGTGGTCCGGACAGGGGGAACACTGAAGCTTTCTTT.

The chain is built from TRBV20-1 and TRBJ1-5; D gene uncertain. There are 10 residues in the CDR3. The germline V and J ends were trimmed by 0 bases and 10 bases, with 4 bases remaining between them. In germline, CDR1 is DFQATT, CDR2 SNEGSKA (reference sequence). In DNA, the CDR3 is TGCAGTGCTAGAGAACCCCCCCAGCATTTT. It yields the protein CSAREPPQHF.

The rearrangement uses TRBV6-5 and TRBJ1-6; 8 positions match TRBD1. Germline CDR1 MNHEY, CDR2 SVGAGI. With 6 bases clipped from V and 11 bases from J, the junction kept 12 bases outside the gene matches. The CDR3 length is 15 residues. CDR3: CASSNTDRGGTPLHF. The CDR3 coding sequence is TGTGCCAGCAGCAATACAGACAGGGGAGGTACACCCCTCCACTTT.

The chain uses TRBV6-9 and TRBJ2-2; possibly TRBD1 or TRBD2 for D (5 bases each). V was shortened by 6 bases and J by 0 bases, with 11 bases between the two germline ends. CDR1 and CDR2 (germline): MNHGY, SVAAGI. This CDR3 region has 15 residues. CDR3 amino acids: CASSEGPPNTGELFF. DNA for the CDR3: TGTGCCAGCAGCGAGGGGCCCCCGAACACCGGGGAGCTGTTTTTT.

V and J are TRBV2 and TRBJ1-1, with TRBD1 identical over 9 bases. This CDR3 spans 16 amino acids. Germline V gives CDR1 SNHLY, CDR2 FYNNEI. V shed 6 bases and J 0 bases; nucleotides not matched to a gene: 8. The CDR3 reads CASRPGTGPLNTEAFF. The CDR3 nucleotides read TGTGCCAGCAGGCCCGGGACAGGGCCTCTGAACACTGAAGCTTTCTTT.

This clone has a single count. The chain has TRBV24-1 and TRBJ2-1, with TRBD1 identical over 8 bases. This CDR3 has 15 residues. Germline loops: CDR1 KGHDR, CDR2 SFDVKD. Unmatched junction bases numbered 8, after V lost 5 bases and J lost 6 bases. The CDR3 bases are TGTGCCACCAGTGCCCGAGACAGGGGAAGCAATGAGCAGTTCTTC. Protein product: CATSARDRGSNEQFF.

CDR3 DNA sequence: TGTGCCAGCAATAGCGGGAGAGGGCAAGAGACCCAGTACTTC. As protein: CASNSGRGQETQYF. The genes are TRBV6-6 and TRBJ2-5, with 9 bases matching TRBD2. Germline loops: CDR1 MNHNY, CDR2 SVGAGI (reference sequence). V trimming: 7 bases; J trimming: 2 bases; junction bases outside the gene matches: 5. This CDR3 is built from 14 residues.

V usage is TRBV6-5 and J usage is TRBJ1-3; possible D gene TRBD1, 6 bases. V was trimmed by 7 bases and J by 5 bases, leaving 9 bases between them. The CDR3 contains 12 residues. Germline CDR1 reads MNHEY; CDR2 reads SVGAGI. CDR3 in amino acids: CASTGQRNTIYF. The CDR3 region has the DNA TGTGCCAGCACCGGACAGAGAAACACCATATATTTT.

CDR3 DNA: TGTGCCAGCAGCTCTCTCGGACCGGCGTCTGGAAACACCATATATTTT. Translating it yields CASSSLGPASGNTIYF. The chain joins TRBV7-2 to TRBJ1-3, with no clear D. The germline V and J ends were trimmed by 4 bases and 1 base, with 14 bases remaining between them. The germline V gene encodes CDR1 SGHTA and CDR2 FQGNSA. The CDR3 length is 16 residues.

The V gene is TRBV27, the J gene TRBJ2-1; TRBD1 agrees at 8 bases. The CDR3 is 16 residues long. Germline CDR1 reads MNHEY; CDR2 reads SMNVEV (reference sequence). Trimming at V came to 0 bases and at J to 2 bases, leaving 3 bases not matched to a gene. The CDR3, as DNA: TGTGCCAGCAGTTTATCGGGGACAGGTACCTACAATGAGCAGTTCTTC. It yields the protein CASSLSGTGTYNEQFF.